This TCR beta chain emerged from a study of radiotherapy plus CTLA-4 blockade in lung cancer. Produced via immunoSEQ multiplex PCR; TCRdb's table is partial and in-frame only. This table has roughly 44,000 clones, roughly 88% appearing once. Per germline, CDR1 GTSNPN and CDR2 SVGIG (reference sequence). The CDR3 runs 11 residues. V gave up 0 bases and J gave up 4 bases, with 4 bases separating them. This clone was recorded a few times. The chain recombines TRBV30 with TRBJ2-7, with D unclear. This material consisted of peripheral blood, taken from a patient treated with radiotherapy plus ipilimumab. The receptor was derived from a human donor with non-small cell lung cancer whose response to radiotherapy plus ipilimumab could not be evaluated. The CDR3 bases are TGTGCCTGGAGTGTACGGTACGAGCAGTACTTC. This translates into CAWSVRYEQYF.